This T cell receptor beta chain was identified in a study of blood T cells in healthy people across ages. The CDR3 runs to 20 residues. Germline V gene lookup returns CDR1 LGHNA and CDR2 YSLEER. J was trimmed by 0 bases and V by 4 bases; bases with no gene match: 8. Through a sample-barcoded 5' primer and a J-beta primer mix, a second PCR was run for about 7 to 12 cycles. TCRdb independently ran MiXCR on the 5' RACE reads; one entry per CDR3 protein. The sample yields approximately 690,000 distinct CDR3 sequences, 40% to 45% seen once. With respect to this clonotype: What it recognizes is unknown.

The donors, healthy Caucasians from Russia, were aged about 6 to 100. Study outcomes and limitations: Strong correlation existed between TCR beta diversity and naive T cell percentage. No one knew whether donors had CMV, which possibly confounded expanded clonotype changes.

Sequenced input: blood. This chain uses TRBV4-3 with TRBJ2-6, with 14 bases that match TRBD2. The origin of this receptor is a man older than 75 in good health. The CDR3 nucleotides read TGCGCCAGCAGCCCCGTGGGGACTAGCGGGGGTGCCTCTGGGGCCAACGTCCTGACTTTC. Translating it yields CASSPVGTSGGASGANVLTF.